This T cell receptor (beta chain) was identified in a study of blood T cells in healthy people across ages. Study results and caveats: There was a strong correlation between TCR beta diversity and naive T cell percentage. Age brought a roughly linear fall in TCR beta diversity measured per million T cells.

V was trimmed by 1 base and J by 0 bases, leaving 19 bases between them. CDR1 SQVTM and CDR2 ANQGSEA come from the germline V gene. The CDR3 is 18 residues long. Concerning this clonotype itself: Its specificity is unknown.

The second PCR ran about 6 to 12 cycles with a sample-barcoded 5' primer and J-beta primers. Carrying 12 random nucleotides, a template-switch adaptor labeled each individual cDNA molecule. TCRdb independently ran MiXCR on the 5' RACE reads; one entry per CDR3 protein. The sample yields roughly 1,100,000 distinct CDR3 sequences, 25% seen once. The sample was also linked to a second study, of T cells of mothers and their children. That paper states: The entire RNA extract went into cDNA synthesis at approximately 1.5 ug per 15 ul.

This chain links TRBV29-1 with TRBJ2-1; TRBD2 is a possible D gene (5 bases). The sample was blood. This receptor was obtained from a girl aged 2 to 10 in good health. CDR3 DNA sequence: TGCAGCGTTGAAGTAGGCTTAGATGTTAGCGTCTCCTACAATGAGCAGTTCTTC. This sequence encodes CSVEVGLDVSVSYNEQFF.